This is a list of T cell receptor beta chains from one sample in a study of blood T cells in healthy people across ages. TCRdb ran MiXCR on the 5' RACE reads and lists one entry per CDR3 protein. Altogether around 800,000 distinct CDR3 sequences are present, about 26% being singletons, with the ten largest covering roughly 3.1%. This sample also appeared in a second study, on T cells of mothers and their children.

Sequenced sample: blood. Every receptor here comes from a boy between 10 and 17 years old in good health. The CDR3 runs from the conserved cysteine through the conserved F or W. A D gene is named only where the DNA matches it firmly. Size is stated for part of the rows, as once, few or many counts, or as a class when the clone is expanded.

j_call	clone_size	v_call	d_call	cdr3_aa	cdr3_nt
TRBJ2-7	-	TRBV15	-	CATSREQGISYEQYF	TGTGCCACCAGCAGAGAACAGGGAATCTCCTACGAGCAGTACTTC
TRBJ2-1	few	TRBV5-1	TRBD2	CASRLAGVGNEQFF	TGCGCCAGCAGACTAGCGGGAGTAGGGAATGAGCAGTTCTTC
TRBJ2-5	-	TRBV11-2	TRBD1	CASRQQGAEVETQYF	TGTGCCAGCAGGCAACAGGGGGCCGAGGTTGAGACCCAGTACTTC
TRBJ1-5	few	TRBV12-5	-	CASRLGGSNQPQHF	TGTGCTAGTCGTCTTGGGGGTAGCAATCAGCCCCAGCATTTT
TRBJ2-2	few	TRBV11-1	-	CASSLIGQTVNTGELFF	TGTGCCAGCAGCTTAATTGGGCAGACCGTGAACACCGGGGAGCTGTTTTTT
TRBJ1-2	few	TRBV29-1	TRBD1	CSVEERDSANYGYTF	TGCAGCGTTGAAGAGCGGGACAGCGCTAACTATGGCTACACCTTC
TRBJ2-5	-	TRBV7-9	-	CASSPRTGWQYF	TGTGCCAGCAGTCCAAGAACAGGGTGGCAGTACTTC
TRBJ1-1	-	TRBV20-1	-	CSANIGGDTEAFF	TGCAGTGCTAACATCGGCGGGGACACTGAAGCTTTCTTT
TRBJ2-5	many	TRBV28	TRBD1	CASSLAGTGRQETQYF	TGTGCCAGCAGCCTGGCCGGGACAGGGCGGCAAGAGACCCAGTACTTC
TRBJ1-2	-	TRBV12-3/TRBV12-4	-	CASSSGTMANYGYTF	TGTGCCAGCAGTTCCGGGACCATGGCTAACTATGGCTACACCTTC
TRBJ2-1	-	TRBV9	TRBD2	CASSVTGGANEQFF	TGTGCCAGCAGCGTCACCGGGGGGGCCAATGAGCAGTTCTTC
TRBJ1-2	few	TRBV5-1	-	CASSPRPGQNYGYTF	TGCGCCAGCAGCCCACGCCCCGGACAGAACTATGGCTACACCTTC
TRBJ2-6	once	TRBV29-1	-	CSVDQGSGANVLTF	TGCAGCGTTGATCAGGGCTCTGGGGCCAACGTCCTGACTTTC
TRBJ1-2	few	TRBV9	-	CASSVEDKGYGYTF	TGTGCCAGCAGCGTAGAAGACAAAGGCTATGGCTACACCTTC
TRBJ2-5	few	TRBV20-1	TRBD2	CSANLRSGGETQYF	TGCAGTGCTAACCTCCGTAGCGGGGGAGAGACCCAGTACTTC
TRBJ1-2	few	TRBV29-1	-	CSVLGWGEGYTF	TGCAGCGTACTAGGCTGGGGGGAAGGCTACACCTTC
TRBJ2-3	once	TRBV11-3	-	CASSLVVLRETADTQYF	TGTGCCAGCAGCTTAGTAGTGTTGCGGGAAACGGCAGATACGCAGTATTTT
TRBJ2-2	few	TRBV4-1	TRBD2	CASSLPYQRGAGNTGELFF	TGCGCCAGCAGCCTCCCGTACCAGCGGGGGGCCGGGAACACCGGGGAGCTGTTTTTT
TRBJ2-2	once	TRBV7-9	TRBD1	CASSFYQGAHTGELFF	TGTGCCAGCAGCTTCTATCAGGGGGCCCACACCGGGGAGCTGTTTTTT
TRBJ2-1	-	TRBV20-1	-	CSALRDTNEQFF	TGCAGTGCTCTCCGGGACACAAATGAGCAGTTCTTC
TRBJ1-2	few	TRBV6-5	-	CASSYGGGPGGYTF	TGTGCCAGCAGTTACGGGGGCGGCCCTGGTGGCTACACCTTC
TRBJ2-7	-	TRBV14	TRBD1	CASRRTGIYEQYF	TGTGCCAGCAGACGGACAGGGATCTACGAGCAGTACTTC
TRBJ2-4	-	TRBV29-1	TRBD1	CCAGQGKNIQYF	TGCTGCGCGGGACAGGGAAAAAACATTCAGTACTTC
TRBJ2-7	-	TRBV14	TRBD2	CASKSGRASYEQYF	TGTGCCAGCAAAAGTGGGAGGGCCTCCTACGAGCAGTACTTC
TRBJ2-1	-	TRBV5-1	TRBD2	CASSLLSGGRNEQFF	TGCGCCAGCAGCCTGCTGAGCGGGGGTAGGAATGAGCAGTTCTTC
TRBJ2-7	-	TRBV12-3/TRBV12-4	-	CASRLRAYEQYF	TGTGCCAGCAGATTGAGGGCATATGAGCAGTATTTC
TRBJ2-1	few	TRBV9	-	CASSAGGQPYNEQFF	TGCGCCAGCAGCGCCGGGGGACAGCCTTACAATGAGCAGTTCTTC
TRBJ2-4	many	TRBV20-1	-	CSARGDSRWLAKNIQYF	TGCAGTGCTAGAGGGGACTCACGGTGGTTGGCCAAAAACATTCAGTACTTC
TRBJ2-1	-	TRBV28	-	CASSLTMGEQFF	TGTGCCAGCAGCCTGACTATGGGGGAGCAGTTCTTC
TRBJ2-1	few	TRBV30	TRBD1	CAWSGTDRGSQFF	TGTGCCTGGAGTGGGACAGACAGGGGGTCGCAGTTCTTC
TRBJ2-5	-	TRBV30	-	CAWSEGYAQYF	TGTGCCTGGAGTGAGGGGTATGCCCAGTACTTC
TRBJ2-2	-	TRBV5-5	TRBD1	CASSSRGPNTGELFF	TGTGCCAGCAGCTCCAGGGGGCCGAACACCGGGGAGCTGTTTTTT
TRBJ2-2	-	TRBV29-1	-	CSVGTGKLFF	TGCAGCGTTGGGACGGGGAAGCTGTTTTTT
TRBJ1-2	-	TRBV3-1	-	CASSPPGGMKGYTF	TGTGCCAGCAGCCCCCCGGGGGGGATGAAGGGCTACACCTTC
TRBJ2-1	-	TRBV5-1	-	CASSLGVTRDYNEQFF	TGCGCCAGTAGCTTGGGGGTAACGAGAGATTACAATGAGCAGTTCTTC
TRBJ2-1	-	TRBV4-3	-	CASSQEPAAAGNNEQFF	TGCGCCAGCAGCCAAGAGCCCGCCGCGGCAGGGAACAATGAGCAGTTCTTC
TRBJ2-7	-	TRBV2	-	CASSFRDAGYEQYF	TGTGCCAGCTCATTCCGGGACGCAGGCTACGAGCAGTACTTC
TRBJ2-1	few	TRBV27	TRBD1	CASSFSETGYNEQFF	TGTGCCAGCAGTTTCTCCGAGACAGGGTACAATGAGCAGTTCTTC
TRBJ2-1	-	TRBV4-1	TRBD2	CASSQISGGQSSYNEQFF	TGCGCCAGCAGCCAGATTAGCGGGGGGCAGAGCTCCTACAATGAGCAGTTCTTC
TRBJ2-1	-	TRBV10-3	-	CAISEYALRRGPSRGEQFF	TGTGCCATCAGTGAGTATGCCCTTAGGCGGGGCCCCTCCCGGGGAGAGCAGTTCTTC
TRBJ2-7	-	TRBV29-1	-	CSVELPQGYEQYF	TGCAGCGTAGAATTACCACAGGGCTACGAGCAGTACTTC
TRBJ2-5	few	TRBV20-1	-	CSAPDREDQYF	TGCAGTGCCCCGGACAGAGAGGACCAGTACTTC
TRBJ2-3	few	TRBV7-3	-	CASRRTATDTQYF	TGTGCCAGCAGACGGACGGCCACAGATACGCAGTATTTT
TRBJ1-2	-	TRBV6-1	-	CASSEGDRNYGYTF	TGTGCCAGCAGTGAAGGCGACAGGAACTATGGCTACACCTTC
TRBJ2-7	few	TRBV13	-	CASSLGRTRSYEQYF	TGTGCCAGCAGCTTAGGAAGGACCCGCTCCTACGAGCAGTACTTC
TRBJ2-5	-	TRBV10-3	TRBD2	CAISESSGEGYQETQYF	TGTGCCATCAGTGAGTCTAGCGGGGAGGGGTACCAAGAGACCCAGTACTTC
TRBJ1-2	-	TRBV28	-	CASSTWGPAYGYTF	TGTGCCAGCAGCACCTGGGGGCCAGCCTATGGCTACACCTTC
TRBJ2-7	few	TRBV12-3/TRBV12-4	-	CASSAGTDSYEQYF	TGTGCCAGCAGTGCGGGGACCGACTCCTACGAGCAGTACTTC
TRBJ2-4	-	TRBV7-9	-	CASSPRATEAKNIQYF	TGTGCCAGCAGCCCCCGGGCGACAGAAGCCAAAAACATTCAGTACTTC